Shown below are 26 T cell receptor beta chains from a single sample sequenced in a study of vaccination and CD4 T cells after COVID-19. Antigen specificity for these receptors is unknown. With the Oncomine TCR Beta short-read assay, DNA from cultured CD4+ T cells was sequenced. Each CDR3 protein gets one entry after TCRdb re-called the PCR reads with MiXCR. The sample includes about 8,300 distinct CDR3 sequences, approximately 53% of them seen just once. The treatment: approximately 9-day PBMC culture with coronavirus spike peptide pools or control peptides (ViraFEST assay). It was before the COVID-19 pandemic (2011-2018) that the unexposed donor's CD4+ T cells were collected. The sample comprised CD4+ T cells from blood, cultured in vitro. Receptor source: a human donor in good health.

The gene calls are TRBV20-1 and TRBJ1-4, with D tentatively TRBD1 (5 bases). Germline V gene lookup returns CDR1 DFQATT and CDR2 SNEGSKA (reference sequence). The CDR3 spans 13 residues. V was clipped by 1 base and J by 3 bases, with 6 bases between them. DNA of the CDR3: TGCAGTGCTAGAGGGGGGGCTAATGAAAAACTGTTTTTT. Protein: CSARGGANEKLFF.

CDR3 protein: CASSQDEGFPGQANMNTEAFF. The CDR3 DNA sequence: TGCGCCAGCAGCCAAGATGAGGGTTTCCCGGGACAGGCGAACATGAACACTGAAGCTTTCTTT. V is TRBV4-1 and J is TRBJ1-1; 8 positions match TRBD1. CDR3 size: 21 residues. J lost 0 bases, V lost 0 bases, and 18 bases had no gene match. Germline V gene lookup returns CDR1 MGHRA and CDR2 YSYEKL.

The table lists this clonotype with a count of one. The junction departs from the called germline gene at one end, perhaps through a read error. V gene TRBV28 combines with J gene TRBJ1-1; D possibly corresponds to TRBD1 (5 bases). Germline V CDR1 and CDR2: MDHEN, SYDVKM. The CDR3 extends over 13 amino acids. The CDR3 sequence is CAVVDSLNTEAFF. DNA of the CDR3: TGTGCCGTCGTTGACAGTTTGAACACTGAAGCTTTCTTC.

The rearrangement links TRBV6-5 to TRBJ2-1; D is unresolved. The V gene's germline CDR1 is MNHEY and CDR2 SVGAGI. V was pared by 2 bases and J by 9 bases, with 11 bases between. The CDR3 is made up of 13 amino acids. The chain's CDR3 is CASSYDFLGEQFF. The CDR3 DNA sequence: TGTGCCAGCAGTTACGATTTTCTGGGTGAGCAGTTCTTC.

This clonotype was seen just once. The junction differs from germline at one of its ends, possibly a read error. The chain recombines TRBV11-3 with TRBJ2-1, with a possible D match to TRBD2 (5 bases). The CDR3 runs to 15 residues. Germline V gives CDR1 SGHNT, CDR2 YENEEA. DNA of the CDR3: TGTGCCAGCAGCCGGACTGGTAGCTCCTACAATGAGCGGTTCTTC. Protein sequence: CASSRTGSSYNERFF.

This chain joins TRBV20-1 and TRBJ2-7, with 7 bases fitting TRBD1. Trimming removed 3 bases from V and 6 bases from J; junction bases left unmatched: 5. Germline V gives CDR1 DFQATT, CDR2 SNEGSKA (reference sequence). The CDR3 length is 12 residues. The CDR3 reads CSASYRGREQYF. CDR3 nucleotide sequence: TGCAGTGCTAGCTACAGGGGCCGCGAGCAGTACTTC.

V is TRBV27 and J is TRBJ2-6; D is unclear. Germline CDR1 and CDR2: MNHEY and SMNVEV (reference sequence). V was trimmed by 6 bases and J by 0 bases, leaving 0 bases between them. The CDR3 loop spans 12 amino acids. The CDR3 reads CASSSGANVLTF. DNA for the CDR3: TGTGCCAGCAGCTCTGGGGCCAACGTCCTGACTTTC. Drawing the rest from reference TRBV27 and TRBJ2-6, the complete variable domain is EAQVTQNPRYLITVTGKKLTVTCSQNMNHEYMSWYRQDPGLGLRQIYYSMNVEVTDKGDVPEGYKVSRKEKRNFPLILESPSPNQTSLYFCASSSGANVLTFGAGSRLTVL.

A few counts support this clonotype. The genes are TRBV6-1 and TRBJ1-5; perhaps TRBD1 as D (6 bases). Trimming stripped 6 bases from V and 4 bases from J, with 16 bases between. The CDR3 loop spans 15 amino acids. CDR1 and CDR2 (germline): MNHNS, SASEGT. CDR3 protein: CASRRSGGRNQPQHF. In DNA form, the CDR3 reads TGTGCCAGCAGGCGGAGCGGGGGCCGTAATCAGCCCCAGCATTTT.

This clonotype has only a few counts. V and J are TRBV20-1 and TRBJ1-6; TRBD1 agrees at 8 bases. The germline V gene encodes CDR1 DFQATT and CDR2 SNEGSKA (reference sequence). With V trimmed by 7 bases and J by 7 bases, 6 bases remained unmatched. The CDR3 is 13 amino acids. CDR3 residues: CSVGTGENSPLHF. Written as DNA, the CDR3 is TGCAGTGTCGGGACAGGAGAGAATTCACCCCTCCACTTT.

CDR3 residues: CASSPPNLAGAYEQYF. CDR3 DNA: TGTGCCAGTAGTCCCCCTAATCTAGCGGGAGCCTACGAGCAGTACTTC. This chain connects TRBV19 to TRBJ2-7, with 10 bases identical to TRBD2. Germline-derived CDR1 and CDR2 are LNHDA and SQIVND (reference sequence). The junction had 9 bases not matched to a gene; V was cut back by 5 bases and J by 2 bases. The CDR3 length is 16 residues.

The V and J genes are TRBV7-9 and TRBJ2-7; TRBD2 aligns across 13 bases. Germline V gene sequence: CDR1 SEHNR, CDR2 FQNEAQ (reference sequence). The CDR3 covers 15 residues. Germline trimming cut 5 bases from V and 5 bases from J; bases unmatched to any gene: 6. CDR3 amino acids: CASSQGLAGPHEQYF. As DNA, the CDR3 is TGTGCCAGCAGCCAGGGACTAGCGGGGCCCCACGAGCAGTACTTC.

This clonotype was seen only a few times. CDR3 coding DNA: TGCAGTGCTACAGCAGCCCGCGAGCAGTACTTC. Translated: CSATAAREQYF. The chain has TRBV20-1 and TRBJ2-7; D not resolved. CDR1 is DFQATT, CDR2 SNEGSKA, per germline (reference sequence). Between the trimmed V and J ends, which lost 4 bases and 6 bases, there was a span of 10 bases. The CDR3 length is 11 residues.

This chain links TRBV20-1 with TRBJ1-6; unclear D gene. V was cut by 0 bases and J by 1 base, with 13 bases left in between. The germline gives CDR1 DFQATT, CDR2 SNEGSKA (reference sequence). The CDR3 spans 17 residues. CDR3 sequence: CSARDPTVGSYNSPLHF. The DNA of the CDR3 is TGCAGTGCTAGAGACCCCACCGTAGGTTCCTATAATTCACCCCTCCACTTT.

The CDR3 nucleotides are TGTGCCAGCAGGGGTTTAGGAGATACGCAGTATTTT. Amino acids: CASRGLGDTQYF. The chain is built from TRBV6-2 or TRBV6-3 and TRBJ2-3; the D is unclear. The CDR3 spans 12 residues. V was pared by 6 bases and J by 5 bases, with 9 bases between. CDR1 and CDR2 from the germline V gene are MNHEY and SVGEGT.

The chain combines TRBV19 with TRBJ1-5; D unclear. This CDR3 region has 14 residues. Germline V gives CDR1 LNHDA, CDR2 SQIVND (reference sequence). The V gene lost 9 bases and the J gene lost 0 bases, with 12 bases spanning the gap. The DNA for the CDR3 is TGTGCCAGCGGACTCATAATTAGCAATCAGCCCCAGCATTTT. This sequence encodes CASGLIISNQPQHF.

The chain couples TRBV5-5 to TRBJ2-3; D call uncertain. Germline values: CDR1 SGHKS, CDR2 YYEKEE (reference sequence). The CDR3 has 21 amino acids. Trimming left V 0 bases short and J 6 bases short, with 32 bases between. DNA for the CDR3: TGTGCCAGCAGCTTGGCCGTCCCAGCTCTCCGGGCCCGCGAGGCGGATGATACGCAGTATTTT. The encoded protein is CASSLAVPALRAREADDTQYF.

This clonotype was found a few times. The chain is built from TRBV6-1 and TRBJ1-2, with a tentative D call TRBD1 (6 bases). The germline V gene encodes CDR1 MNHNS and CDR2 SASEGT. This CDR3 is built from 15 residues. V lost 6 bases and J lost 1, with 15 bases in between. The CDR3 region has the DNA TGTGCCAGCAGACCCAAACAGGGAATTAACTATGGCTACACCTTC. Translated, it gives CASRPKQGINYGYTF.

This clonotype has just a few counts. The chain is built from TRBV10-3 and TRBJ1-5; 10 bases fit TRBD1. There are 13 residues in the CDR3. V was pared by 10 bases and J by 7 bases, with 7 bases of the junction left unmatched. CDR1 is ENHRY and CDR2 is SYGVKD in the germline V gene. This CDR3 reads CATDRDRGQPQHF. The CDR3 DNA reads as TGTGCCACCGACAGGGACAGGGGACAGCCCCAGCATTTT.

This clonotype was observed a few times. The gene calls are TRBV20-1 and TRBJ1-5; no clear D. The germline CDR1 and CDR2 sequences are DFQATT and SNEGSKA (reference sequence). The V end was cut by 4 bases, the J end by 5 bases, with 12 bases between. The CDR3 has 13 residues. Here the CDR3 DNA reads TGCAGTGCTACCATAGGGAGAGATCAGCCCCAGCATTTT. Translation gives CSATIGRDQPQHF.

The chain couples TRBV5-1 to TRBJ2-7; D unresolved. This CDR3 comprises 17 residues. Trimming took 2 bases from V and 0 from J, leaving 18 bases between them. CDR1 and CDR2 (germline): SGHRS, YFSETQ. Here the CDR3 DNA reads TGCGCCAGCAGCTTACAACCTTCCGCCGGGCCCTCCTACGAGCAGTACTTC. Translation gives CASSLQPSAGPSYEQYF.

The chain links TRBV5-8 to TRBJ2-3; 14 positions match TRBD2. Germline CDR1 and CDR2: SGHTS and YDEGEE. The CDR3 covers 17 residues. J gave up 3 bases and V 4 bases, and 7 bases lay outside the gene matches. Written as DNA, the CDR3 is TGTGCCAGCAGCGTCGGGACTAGCGGGAGTGGGACAGATACGCAGTATTTT. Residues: CASSVGTSGSGTDTQYF. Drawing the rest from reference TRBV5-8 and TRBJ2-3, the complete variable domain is EAGVTQSPTHLIKTRGQQATLRCSPISGHTSVYWYQQALGLGLQFLLWYDEGEERNRGNFPPRFSGRQFPNYSSELNVNALELEDSALYLCASSVGTSGSGTDTQYFGPGTRLTVL.

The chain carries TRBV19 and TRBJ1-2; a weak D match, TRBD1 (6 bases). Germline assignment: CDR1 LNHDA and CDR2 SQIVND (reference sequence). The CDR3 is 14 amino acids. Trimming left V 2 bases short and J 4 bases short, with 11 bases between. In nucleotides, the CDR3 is TGTGCCAGTAGTATACTAGGGGGAGGCTATGGCTACACCTTC. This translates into CASSILGGGYGYTF. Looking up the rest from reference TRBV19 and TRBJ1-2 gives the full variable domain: DGGITQSPKYLFRKEGQNVTLSCEQNLNHDAMYWYRQDPGQGLRLIYYSQIVNDFQKGDIAEGYSVSREKKESFPLTVTSAQKNPTAFYLCASSILGGGYGYTFGSGTRLTVV.

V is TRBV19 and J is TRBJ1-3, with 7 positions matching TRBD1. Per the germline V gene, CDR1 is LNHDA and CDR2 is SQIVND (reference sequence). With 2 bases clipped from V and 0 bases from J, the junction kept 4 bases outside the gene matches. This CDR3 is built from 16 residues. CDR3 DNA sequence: TGTGCCAGTAGTATACTACAGGGGCCCTCTGGAAACACCATATATTTT. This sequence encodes CASSILQGPSGNTIYF. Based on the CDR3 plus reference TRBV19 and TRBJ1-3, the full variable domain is DGGITQSPKYLFRKEGQNVTLSCEQNLNHDAMYWYRQDPGQGLRLIYYSQIVNDFQKGDIAEGYSVSREKKESFPLTVTSAQKNPTAFYLCASSILQGPSGNTIYFGEGSWLTVV.

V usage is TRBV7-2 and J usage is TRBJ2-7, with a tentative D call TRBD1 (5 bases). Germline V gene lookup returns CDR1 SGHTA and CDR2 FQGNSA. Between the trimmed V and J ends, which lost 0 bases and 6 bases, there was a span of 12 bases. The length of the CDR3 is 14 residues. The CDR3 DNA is TGTGCCAGCAGCTTAGCAAGCCAGGGTAGCGAGCAGTACTTC. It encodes CASSLASQGSEQYF.

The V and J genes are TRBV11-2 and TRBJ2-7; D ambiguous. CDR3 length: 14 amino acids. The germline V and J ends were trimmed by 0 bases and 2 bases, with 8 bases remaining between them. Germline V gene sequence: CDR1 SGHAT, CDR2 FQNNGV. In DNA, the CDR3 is TGTGCCAGCAGCTTAGACGGCACGACCTACGAGCAGTACTTC. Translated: CASSLDGTTYEQYF.

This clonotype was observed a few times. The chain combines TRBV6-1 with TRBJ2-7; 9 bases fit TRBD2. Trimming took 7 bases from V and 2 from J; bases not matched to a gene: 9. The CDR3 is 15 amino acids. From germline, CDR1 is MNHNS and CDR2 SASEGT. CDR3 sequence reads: CASMSGLAGTYEQYF. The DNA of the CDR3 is TGTGCCAGCATGAGCGGCCTAGCGGGGACCTACGAGCAGTACTTC.